The present T cell receptor beta chain was sequenced within a study of cytomegalovirus exposure and HLA in healthy donors. Study information: Around 81% of a few hundred genotyped donors fell in the Caucasian-associated ancestry cluster. Overall study findings and caveats: Later analysis showed TCR association rates varying by HLA locus, highest for DRB1 and lowest for HLA-C. In vitro testing confirmed a few CMV-associated chains as specific for CMV antigens.

60 Vbeta and 13 Jbeta primers were used in PCR. Produced via immunoSEQ multiplex PCR; TCRdb's table is partial and in-frame only. In total, the table holds 150,000 to 200,000 clones. Nominal health characterized the donors when sampled, though unrecorded immune exposures were likely. Germline values: CDR1 MNHEY, CDR2 SVGAGI. Trimming shortened V by 2 bases and J by 5 bases, and 18 bases separated the two germline ends. This CDR3 contains 16 residues. In the case of this clone: Its target is not known.

The sequencing sample was made of PBMCs. The sequence was collected from a woman under 30 in good health and CMV-seropositive. The rearrangement links TRBV6-5 to TRBJ1-1; D perhaps matches TRBD1 (6 bases). CDR3 bases: TGTGCCAGCAGTTACGGGGGGGCTAGGGGTGCGACTGAAGCTTTCTTT. Protein product: CASSYGGARGATEAFF.